The 18 T cell receptor beta chains given below trace back to one sample, sequenced in a study of CD8 T cells in Susac syndrome. Reverse transcription used roughly 0.45 to 1 ug RNA and random hexamers. From the immunoSEQ multiplex PCR reads, TCRdb called clonotypes with MiXCR, one entry per CDR3 protein. The sample has around 190,000 distinct CDR3 sequences; 94% are singletons. Sequencing used CD4+ T cells from PBMCs. Source of these receptors: a human donor with Susac syndrome.

V is TRBV6-1 and J is TRBJ2-1, with 7 bases lining up with TRBD1. Unmatched junction bases numbered 14, after V lost 9 bases and J lost 0 bases. Germline lookup yields CDR1 MNHNS and CDR2 SASEGT. There are 17 residues in the CDR3. The CDR3 sequence is CASSTGTEIYSYNEQFF. For the CDR3, the DNA is TGTGCCAGTTCAACCGGGACAGAAATTTACTCCTACAATGAGCAGTTCTTC.

The V call is TRBV7-2, the J call TRBJ2-1; D could derive from TRBD1 or TRBD2 (5 bases each). The CDR3 contains 11 residues. Trimming pared 4 bases from V and 15 bases from J, leaving 13 bases between. Germline CDR1 SGHTA, CDR2 FQGNSA. CDR3 protein: CASSSRGGRFF. CDR3 nucleotides: TGTGCCAGCAGCTCCCGTGGGGGTCGGTTCTTC. The complete variable domain, with remaining parts taken from reference TRBV7-2 and TRBJ2-1, reads GAGVSQSPSNKVTEKGKDVELRCDPISGHTALYWYRQSLGQGLEFLIYFQGNSAPDKSGLPSDRFSAERTGGSVSTLTIQRTQQEDSAVYLCASSSRGGRFFGPGTRLTVL.

The V and J genes are TRBV25-1 and TRBJ1-4; D not resolved. The CDR3 is 13 residues long. V lost 3 bases and J 7 bases, leaving 9 bases between the germline ends. Germline V lookup: CDR1 MGHDK, CDR2 SYGVNS. The CDR3: CASSEMVREKLFF. CDR3 DNA sequence: TGTGCCAGCAGTGAGATGGTTCGTGAAAAACTGTTTTTT.

The rearrangement joins TRBV6-1 to TRBJ2-6, with D possibly TRBD1 on 6 matching bases. V lost 3 bases and J 4 bases, leaving 13 bases between the germline ends. Germline V lookup: CDR1 MNHNS, CDR2 SASEGT. CDR3 size: 16 residues. CDR3 coding DNA: TGTGCCAGCAGTGAGACTAACAGGGCCGGGGCCAACGTCCTGACTTTC. It translates to CASSETNRAGANVLTF.

V usage is TRBV14 and J usage is TRBJ1-4, with D unclear. CDR1 and CDR2 (germline): SGHDN, FVKESK. V was trimmed by 4 bases and J by 8 bases, leaving 8 bases between them. The CDR3 is made up of 12 amino acids. The CDR3 reads CASSRLPEKLFF. The CDR3 DNA is TGTGCCAGCAGCCGCCTGCCCGAAAAACTGTTTTTT.

The rearrangement uses TRBV7-9 and TRBJ1-1; the match to TRBD1 covers 7 bases. From germline, CDR1 is SEHNR and CDR2 FQNEAQ (reference sequence). V shed 5 bases and J 1 base; nucleotides not matched to a gene: 4. This CDR3 comprises 14 residues. Here the CDR3 DNA reads TGTGCCAGCAGCGATGGGACAGCGAACACTGAAGCTTTCTTT. Translation: CASSDGTANTEAFF.

The V gene is TRBV11-2, the J gene TRBJ1-6; perhaps TRBD1 as D (6 bases). Trimming pared 5 bases from V and 9 bases from J, leaving 14 bases between. Germline V gives CDR1 SGHAT, CDR2 FQNNGV. This CDR3 contains 14 residues. In DNA, the CDR3 is TGTGCCAGCAGCCCAACAGGGTTTGCTTCACCCCTCCACTTT. Its protein is CASSPTGFASPLHF.

This clonotype was counted once. V gene TRBV6-2 or TRBV6-3 combines with J gene TRBJ2-6, with D unclear. Germline CDR1 reads MNHEY; CDR2 reads SVGEGT. Trimming removed 4 bases from V and 0 bases from J, with 7 bases in between. The CDR3 extends over 15 amino acids. The CDR3 loop is CASSSAPSGANVLTF. The CDR3 nucleotides are TGTGCCAGCAGTTCTGCTCCCTCTGGGGCCAACGTCCTGACTTTC.

The CDR3 coding sequence is TGCAGTGCTAGAGATAACGCGTACGAGCAGTACTTC. Its translation is CSARDNAYEQYF. V is TRBV20-1 and J is TRBJ2-7; D remains unclear. The CDR3 has 12 residues. CDR1 is DFQATT and CDR2 is SNEGSKA in the germline V gene (reference sequence). V lost 0 bases to trimming and J lost 4 bases, with 7 bases between them.

The genes are TRBV16 and TRBJ2-7; TRBD1 matches at 8 bases. CDR3 length equals 15 residues. CDR1 is KGHSY and CDR2 is FQNENV in the germline V gene. Trimming cost V 5 bases and J 5 bases; bases outside gene matches: 11. This CDR3 is CASSGPPDRANEQYF. The CDR3 nucleotides are TGTGCCAGCAGCGGTCCCCCGGACAGGGCAAACGAGCAGTACTTC.

The chain couples TRBV18 to TRBJ1-5, with D possibly being TRBD1 (5 bases). Trimming took 3 bases from V and 3 from J, leaving 6 bases between them. Germline lookup yields CDR1 KGHSH and CDR2 LQKENI. The CDR3 length is 13 residues. CDR3 sequence reads: CASSPGPNQPQHF. The CDR3 coding sequence is TGTGCCAGCTCACCGGGACCCAATCAGCCCCAGCATTTT.

The J gene is TRBJ1-5, the V gene TRBV7-6, with 7 bases fitting TRBD1. Germline V CDR1 and CDR2: SGHVS, FNYEAQ. The CDR3 is 15 residues long. Germline trimming cut 4 bases from V and 3 bases from J; bases unmatched to any gene: 6. CDR3 sequence (DNA): TGTGCCAGCAGCTCTGGGACAGCCTTCAATCAGCCCCAGCATTTT. Translated, it gives CASSSGTAFNQPQHF.

V gene TRBV7-2 combines with J gene TRBJ2-5; the match to TRBD2 covers 9 bases. The CDR3 sequence is 16 residues long. Germline V gene data show CDR1 as SGHTA and CDR2 as FQGNSA. V was clipped by 5 bases and J by 5 bases; unmatched bases: 12. The CDR3 sequence is CASSPSGDTTRETQYF. The CDR3 DNA follows: TGTGCCAGCAGCCCTAGCGGGGACACGACCCGGGAGACCCAGTACTTC.

The chain joins TRBV20-1 to TRBJ2-1; the D is unclear. The CDR3 spans 13 residues. V was clipped by 1 base and J by 6 bases, with 10 bases between them. Germline V CDR1 and CDR2: DFQATT, SNEGSKA (reference sequence). CDR3 loop: CSARGVAPNEQFF. The CDR3 nucleotides read TGCAGTGCTAGAGGGGTAGCTCCCAATGAGCAGTTCTTC.

This clonotype showed up just once. The chain uses TRBV5-1 and TRBJ2-1, with 9 positions matching TRBD1. Germline loops: CDR1 SGHRS, CDR2 YFSETQ. This CDR3 is built from 13 residues. With V trimmed by 4 bases and J by 6 bases, 2 bases remained unmatched. The CDR3 spells CASSPGQGNEQFF. The CDR3 DNA reads as TGCGCCAGCAGCCCGGGACAGGGCAATGAGCAGTTCTTC.

The chain is built from TRBV20-1 and TRBJ1-1, with a possible D match to TRBD1 (5 bases). V lost 3 bases and J lost 1, with 9 bases in between. Per germline, CDR1 DFQATT and CDR2 SNEGSKA (reference sequence). This CDR3 spans 13 amino acids. CDR3 bases: TGCAGTGCTAGTGTTGGGGGGAACACTGAAGCTTTCTTT. As protein: CSASVGGNTEAFF.

The J gene is TRBJ2-3, the V gene TRBV5-1; either TRBD1 or TRBD2 may supply D (6 bases each). The CDR3 totals 16 residues. Germline CDR1 and CDR2: SGHRS and YFSETQ. V was trimmed by 4 bases and J by 1 base, leaving 16 bases between them. The CDR3 DNA is TGCGCCAGCAGCGAGAGAGTCGGGGGCGGCACAGATACGCAGTATTTT. It is translated as CASSERVGGGTDTQYF. Using reference TRBV5-1 and TRBJ2-3 for the parts outside the CDR3, the full variable domain is KAGVTQTPRYLIKTRGQQVTLSCSPISGHRSVSWYQQTPGQGLQFLFEYFSETQRNKGNFPGRFSGRQFSNSRSEMNVSTLELGDSALYLCASSERVGGGTDTQYFGPGTRLTVL.

The chain recombines TRBV27 with TRBJ2-3; TRBD2 matches at 9 bases. CDR1 and CDR2 from the germline V gene are MNHEY and SMNVEV (reference sequence). After removal of 2 bases from V and 6 bases from J, the junction contained 6 bases not matched to a gene. This CDR3 comprises 15 residues. The CDR3 DNA is TGTGCCAGCAGTTTAGCGGGGGGGCTTGGGGATACGCAGTATTTT. Residues: CASSLAGGLGDTQYF.